Sequencing of this T cell receptor beta chain was carried out in a study of T cells after yellow fever vaccination. This clonotype was recorded many times. The CDR3 loop spans 17 amino acids. V lost 0 bases to trimming and J lost 1 base, with 16 bases between them. From germline, CDR1 is SGHDT and CDR2 YYEEEE. TCRdb called the 5' RACE reads again in MiXCR, with one record for every CDR3 protein. The sample contains roughly 50,000 distinct CDR3 sequences, roughly 7.3% of which appear only once. The V and J genes are TRBV5-6 and TRBJ1-1; D gene uncertain. The clonotype comes from a young man who received the YFV17D yellow fever vaccine. The sample in question was CD8+ T cells sorted from PBMCs, obtained approximately 15 days after the first yellow fever vaccination. CDR3 sequence reads: CASSLEGPRWENTEAFF. The CDR3 nucleotides read TGTGCCAGCAGCTTGGAAGGGCCGAGGTGGGAGAACACTGAAGCTTTCTTT.